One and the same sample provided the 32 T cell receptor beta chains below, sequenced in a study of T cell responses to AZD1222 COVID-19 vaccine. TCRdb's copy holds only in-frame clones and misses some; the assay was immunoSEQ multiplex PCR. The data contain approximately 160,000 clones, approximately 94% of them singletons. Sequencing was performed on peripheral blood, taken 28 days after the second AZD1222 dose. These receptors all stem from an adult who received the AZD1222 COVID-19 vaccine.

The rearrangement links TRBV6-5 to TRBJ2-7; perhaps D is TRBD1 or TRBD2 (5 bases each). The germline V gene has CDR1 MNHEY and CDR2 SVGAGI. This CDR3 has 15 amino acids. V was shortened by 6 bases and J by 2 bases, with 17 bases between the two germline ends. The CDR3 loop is CASRTVSPGPYEQYF. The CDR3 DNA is TGTGCCAGCAGAACGGTATCTCCGGGGCCCTACGAGCAGTACTTC.

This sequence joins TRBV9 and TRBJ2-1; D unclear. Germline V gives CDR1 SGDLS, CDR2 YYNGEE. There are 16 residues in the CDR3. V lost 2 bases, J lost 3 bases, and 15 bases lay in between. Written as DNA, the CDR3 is TGTGCCAGCAGCGTCATCGGAAGACCGAGCTACAATGAGCAGTTCTTC. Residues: CASSVIGRPSYNEQFF. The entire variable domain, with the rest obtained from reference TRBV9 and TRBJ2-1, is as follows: DSGVTQTPKHLITATGQRVTLRCSPRSGDLSVYWYQQSLDQGLQFLIQYYNGEERAKGNILERFSAQQFPDLHSELNLSSLELGDSALYFCASSVIGRPSYNEQFFGPGTRLTVL.

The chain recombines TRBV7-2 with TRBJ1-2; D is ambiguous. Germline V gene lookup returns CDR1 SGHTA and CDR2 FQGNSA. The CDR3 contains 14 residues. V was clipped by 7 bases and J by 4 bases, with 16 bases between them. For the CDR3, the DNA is TGTGCCAGCACCAAACCGGCGGCGGGCTATGGCTACACCTTC. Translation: CASTKPAAGYGYTF. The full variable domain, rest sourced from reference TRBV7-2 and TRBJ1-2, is GAGVSQSPSNKVTEKGKDVELRCDPISGHTALYWYRQSLGQGLEFLIYFQGNSAPDKSGLPSDRFSAERTGGSVSTLTIQRTQQEDSAVYLCASTKPAAGYGYTFGSGTRLTVV.

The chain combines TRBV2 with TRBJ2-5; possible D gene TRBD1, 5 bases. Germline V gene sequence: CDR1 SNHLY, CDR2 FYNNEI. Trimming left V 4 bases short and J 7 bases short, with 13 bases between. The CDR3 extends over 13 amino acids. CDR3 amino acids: CASSAEGVTTQYF. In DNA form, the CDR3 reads TGTGCCAGCAGTGCTGAAGGGGTGACGACCCAGTACTTC.

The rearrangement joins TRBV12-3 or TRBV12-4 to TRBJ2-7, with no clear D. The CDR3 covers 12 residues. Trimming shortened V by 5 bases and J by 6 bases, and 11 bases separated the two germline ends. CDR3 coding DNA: TGTGCCAGCAGTAAACGGGCTCTCGAGCAGTACTTC. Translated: CASSKRALEQYF.

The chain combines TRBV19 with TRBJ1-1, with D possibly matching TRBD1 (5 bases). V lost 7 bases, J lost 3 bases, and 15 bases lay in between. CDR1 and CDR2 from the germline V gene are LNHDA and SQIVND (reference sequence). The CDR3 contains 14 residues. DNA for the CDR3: TGTGCCAGTATGCCAAGACAGACTCACACTGAAGCTTTCTTT. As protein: CASMPRQTHTEAFF. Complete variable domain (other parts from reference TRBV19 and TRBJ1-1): DGGITQSPKYLFRKEGQNVTLSCEQNLNHDAMYWYRQDPGQGLRLIYYSQIVNDFQKGDIAEGYSVSREKKESFPLTVTSAQKNPTAFYLCASMPRQTHTEAFFGQGTRLTVV.

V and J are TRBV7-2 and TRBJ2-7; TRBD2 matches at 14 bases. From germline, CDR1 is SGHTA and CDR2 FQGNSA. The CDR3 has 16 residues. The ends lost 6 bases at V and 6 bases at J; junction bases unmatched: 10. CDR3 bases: TGTGCCAGCAGTTCTACCGGGACTAGCGGGAGTGCCGAGCAGTACTTC. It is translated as CASSSTGTSGSAEQYF.

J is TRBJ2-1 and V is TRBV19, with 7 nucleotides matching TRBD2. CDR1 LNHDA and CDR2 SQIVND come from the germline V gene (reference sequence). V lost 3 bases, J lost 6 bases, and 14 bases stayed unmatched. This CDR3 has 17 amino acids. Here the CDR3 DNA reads TGTGCCAGTAGTATTCGACGCGGGGACTACTTGGCCAATGAGCAGTTCTTC. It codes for CASSIRRGDYLANEQFF.

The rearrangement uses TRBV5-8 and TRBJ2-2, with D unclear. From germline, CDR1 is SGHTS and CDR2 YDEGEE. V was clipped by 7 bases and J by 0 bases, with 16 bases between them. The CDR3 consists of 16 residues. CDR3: CASAIGWPTNTGELFF. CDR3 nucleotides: TGTGCCAGCGCCATCGGGTGGCCGACGAACACCGGGGAGCTGTTTTTT.

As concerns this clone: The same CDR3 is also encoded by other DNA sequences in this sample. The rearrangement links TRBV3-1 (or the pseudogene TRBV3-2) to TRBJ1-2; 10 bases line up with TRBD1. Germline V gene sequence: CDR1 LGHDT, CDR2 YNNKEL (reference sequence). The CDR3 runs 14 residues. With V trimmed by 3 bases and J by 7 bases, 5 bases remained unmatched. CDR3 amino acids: CASSQRDRGGGYTF. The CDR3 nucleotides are TGTGCCAGCAGCCAGAGGGACAGGGGCGGTGGCTACACCTTC.

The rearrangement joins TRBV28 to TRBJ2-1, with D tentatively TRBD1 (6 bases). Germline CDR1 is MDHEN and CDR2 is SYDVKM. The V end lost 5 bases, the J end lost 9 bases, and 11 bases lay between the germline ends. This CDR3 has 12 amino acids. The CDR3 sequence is CASSAQGSEQFF. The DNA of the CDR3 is TGTGCCAGCAGTGCCCAGGGGAGTGAGCAGTTCTTC.

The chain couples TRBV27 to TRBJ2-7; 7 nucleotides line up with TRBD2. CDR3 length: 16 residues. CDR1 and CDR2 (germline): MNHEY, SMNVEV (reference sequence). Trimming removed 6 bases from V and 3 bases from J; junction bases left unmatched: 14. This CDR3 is CASSPFAPAGDYEQYF. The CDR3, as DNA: TGTGCCAGCAGCCCTTTCGCCCCTGCGGGAGACTACGAGCAGTACTTC.

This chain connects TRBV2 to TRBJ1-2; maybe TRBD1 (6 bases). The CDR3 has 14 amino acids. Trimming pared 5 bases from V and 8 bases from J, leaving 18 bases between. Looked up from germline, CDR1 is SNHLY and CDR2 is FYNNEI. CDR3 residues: CASSQTRDIGGYTF. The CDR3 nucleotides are TGTGCCAGCAGTCAGACCCGGGACATCGGAGGCTACACCTTC.

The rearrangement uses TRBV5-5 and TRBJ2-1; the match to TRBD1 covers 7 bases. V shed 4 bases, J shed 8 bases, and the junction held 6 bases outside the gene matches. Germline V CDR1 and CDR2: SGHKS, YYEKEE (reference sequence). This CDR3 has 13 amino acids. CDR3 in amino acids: CASSNDDRDEQFF. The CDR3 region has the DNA TGTGCCAGCAGCAATGACGACAGGGATGAGCAGTTCTTC.

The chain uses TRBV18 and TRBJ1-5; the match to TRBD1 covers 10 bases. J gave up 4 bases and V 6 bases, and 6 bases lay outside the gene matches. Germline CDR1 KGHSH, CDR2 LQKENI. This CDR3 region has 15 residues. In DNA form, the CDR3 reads TGTGCCAGCTCCGGGACAGGGGAGCTTAATCAGCCCCAGCATTTT. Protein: CASSGTGELNQPQHF.

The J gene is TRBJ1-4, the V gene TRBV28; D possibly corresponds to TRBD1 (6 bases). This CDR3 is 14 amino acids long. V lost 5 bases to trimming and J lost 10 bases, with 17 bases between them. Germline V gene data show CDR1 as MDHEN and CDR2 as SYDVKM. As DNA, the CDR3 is TGTGCCAGCAGTCGACGGGGGGGCGCGGGAAAACTGTTTTTT. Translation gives CASSRRGGAGKLFF. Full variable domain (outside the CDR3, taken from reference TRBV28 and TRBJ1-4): DVKVTQSSRYLVKRTGEKVFLECVQDMDHENMFWYRQDPGLGLRLIYFSYDVKMKEKGDIPEGYSVSREKKERFSLILESASTNQTSMYLCASSRRGGAGKLFFGSGTQLSVL.

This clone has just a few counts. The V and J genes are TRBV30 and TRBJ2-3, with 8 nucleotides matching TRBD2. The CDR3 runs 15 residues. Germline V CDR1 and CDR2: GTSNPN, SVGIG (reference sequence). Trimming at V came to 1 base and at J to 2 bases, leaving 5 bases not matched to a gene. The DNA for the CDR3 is TGTGCCTGGAGTGGTATAGCGGGGACCACAGATACGCAGTATTTT. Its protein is CAWSGIAGTTDTQYF.

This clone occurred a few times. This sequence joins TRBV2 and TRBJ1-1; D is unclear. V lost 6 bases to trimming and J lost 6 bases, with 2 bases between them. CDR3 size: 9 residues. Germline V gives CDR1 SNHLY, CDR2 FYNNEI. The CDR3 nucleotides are TGTGCCAGCAGCCCTGAAGCTTTCTTT. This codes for CASSPEAFF.

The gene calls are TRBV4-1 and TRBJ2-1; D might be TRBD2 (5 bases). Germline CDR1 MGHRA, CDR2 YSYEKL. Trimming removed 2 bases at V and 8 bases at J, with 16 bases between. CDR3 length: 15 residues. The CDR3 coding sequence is TGCGCCAGCAGCCAACTCAGCGGACTTAGGGATGAGCAGTTCTTC. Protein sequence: CASSQLSGLRDEQFF.

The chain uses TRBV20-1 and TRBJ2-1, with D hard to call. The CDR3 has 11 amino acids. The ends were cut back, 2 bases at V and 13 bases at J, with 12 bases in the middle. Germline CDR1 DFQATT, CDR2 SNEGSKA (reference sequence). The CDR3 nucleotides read TGCAGTGCTAGAAAGGAATGGGAACAGTTCTTC. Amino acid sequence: CSARKEWEQFF.

CDR3 sequence reads: CASRSGTSGYNEQFF. The CDR3 DNA reads as TGTGCCAGCCGTTCCGGGACTAGCGGATACAATGAGCAGTTCTTC. The J gene is TRBJ2-1, the V gene TRBV6-4, with 11 bases matching TRBD2. CDR3 length: 15 amino acids. Germline V gene data show CDR1 as MRHNA and CDR2 as SNTAGT. V trimming: 8 bases; J trimming: 4 bases; junction bases outside the gene matches: 7.

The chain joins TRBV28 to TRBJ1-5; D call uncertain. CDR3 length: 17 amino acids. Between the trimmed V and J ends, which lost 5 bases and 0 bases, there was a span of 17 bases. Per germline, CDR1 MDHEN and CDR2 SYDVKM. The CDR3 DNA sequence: TGTGCCAGCAGTATCCTCAGACTGACAAATAGCAATCAGCCCCAGCATTTT. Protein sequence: CASSILRLTNSNQPQHF. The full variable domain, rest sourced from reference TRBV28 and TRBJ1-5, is DVKVTQSSRYLVKRTGEKVFLECVQDMDHENMFWYRQDPGLGLRLIYFSYDVKMKEKGDIPEGYSVSREKKERFSLILESASTNQTSMYLCASSILRLTNSNQPQHFGDGTRLSIL.

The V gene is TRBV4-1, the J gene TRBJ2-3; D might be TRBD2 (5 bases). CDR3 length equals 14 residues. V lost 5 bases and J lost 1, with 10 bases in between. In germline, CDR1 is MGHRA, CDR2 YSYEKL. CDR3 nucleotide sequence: TGCGCCAGCAGCGAGGGTTTGGGCACAGATACGCAGTATTTT. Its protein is CASSEGLGTDTQYF.

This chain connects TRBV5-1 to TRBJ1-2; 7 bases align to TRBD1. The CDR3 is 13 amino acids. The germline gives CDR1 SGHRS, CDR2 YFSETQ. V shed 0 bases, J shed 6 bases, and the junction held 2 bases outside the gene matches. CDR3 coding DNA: TGCGCCAGCAGCTTGGCAGGGGGAGATGGCTACACCTTC. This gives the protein CASSLAGGDGYTF.

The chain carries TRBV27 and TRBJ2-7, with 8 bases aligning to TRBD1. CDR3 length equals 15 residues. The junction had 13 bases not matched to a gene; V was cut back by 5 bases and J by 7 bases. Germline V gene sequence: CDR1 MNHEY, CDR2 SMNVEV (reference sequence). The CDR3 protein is CASSLSTGTGGEQYF. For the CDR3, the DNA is TGTGCCAGCAGTCTCTCAACCGGGACAGGCGGAGAGCAGTACTTC.

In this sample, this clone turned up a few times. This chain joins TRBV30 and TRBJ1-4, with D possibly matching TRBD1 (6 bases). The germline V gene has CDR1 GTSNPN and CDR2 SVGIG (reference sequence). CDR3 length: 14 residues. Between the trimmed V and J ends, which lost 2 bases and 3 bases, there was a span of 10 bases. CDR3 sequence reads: CAWSRRGANEKLFF. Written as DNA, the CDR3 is TGTGCCTGGAGTCGCAGGGGAGCTAATGAAAAACTGTTTTTT.

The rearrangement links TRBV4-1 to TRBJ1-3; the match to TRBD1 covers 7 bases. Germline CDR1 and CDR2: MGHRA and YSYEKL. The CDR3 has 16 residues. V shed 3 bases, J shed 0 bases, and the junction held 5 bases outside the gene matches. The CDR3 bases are TGCGCCAGCAGCCAGACACCAGGGGGCTCTGGAAACACCATATATTTT. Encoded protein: CASSQTPGGSGNTIYF.

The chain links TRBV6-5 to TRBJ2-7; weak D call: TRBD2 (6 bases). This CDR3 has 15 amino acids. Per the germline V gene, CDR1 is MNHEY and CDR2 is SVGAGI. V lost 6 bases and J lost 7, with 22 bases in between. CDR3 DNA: TGTGCCAGCAGCTCTTTCAGCGGGTCTTTCGGGGAGCAGTACTTC. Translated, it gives CASSSFSGSFGEQYF.

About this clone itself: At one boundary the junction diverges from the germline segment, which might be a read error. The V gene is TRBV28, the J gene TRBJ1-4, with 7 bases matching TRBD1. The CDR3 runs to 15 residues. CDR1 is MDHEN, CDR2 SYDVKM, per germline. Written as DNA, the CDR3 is TGTGCCAGCAGTTTACCCGGGACAGCTAAAGAAAAACTGTTTTTT. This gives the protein CASSLPGTAKEKLFF.

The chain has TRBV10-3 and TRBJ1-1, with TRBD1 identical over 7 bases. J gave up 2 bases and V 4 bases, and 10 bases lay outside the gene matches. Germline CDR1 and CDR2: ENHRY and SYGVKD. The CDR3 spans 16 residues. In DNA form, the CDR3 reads TGTGCCATCAGTGGGAAGGAGGGACAGCACAACACTGAAGCTTTCTTT. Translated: CAISGKEGQHNTEAFF.

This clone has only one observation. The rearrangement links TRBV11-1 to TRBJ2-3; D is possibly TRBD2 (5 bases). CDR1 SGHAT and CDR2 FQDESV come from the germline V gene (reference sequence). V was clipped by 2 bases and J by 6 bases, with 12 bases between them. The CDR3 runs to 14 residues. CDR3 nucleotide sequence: TGTGCCAGCAGCTTATCTACGGGGTCGGATACGCAGTATTTT. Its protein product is CASSLSTGSDTQYF.

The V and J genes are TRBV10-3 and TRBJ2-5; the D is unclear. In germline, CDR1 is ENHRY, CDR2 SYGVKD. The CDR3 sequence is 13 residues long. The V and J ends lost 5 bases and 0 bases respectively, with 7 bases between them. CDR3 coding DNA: TGTGCCATCAGTCCTTTGTACCAAGAGACCCAGTACTTC. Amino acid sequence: CAISPLYQETQYF.